Shown below are 6 T cell receptor beta chains from a single sample sequenced in a study of shared clonotypes between healthy human individuals (dated by TCRdb to 2018 to 2020). Library creation used the immunoSEQ multiplex PCR assay. This is the immuneACCESS table as TCRdb keeps it, with only in-frame sequences that have V and J called. A part of the clones is gone; compared with another copy, unresolved V genes explain less than half, and the rest is unexplained. In all, the sample holds about 700,000 clones, and about 92% of those were seen once. Of the sample, about a quarter is held by the ten largest clones. CD8 naive samples were CD45RO-negative cells positively selected for CCR7, giving a CD45RA+CCR7+ population that excluded TemRA cells. Sequenced: naive CD8+ T cells sorted from blood. The cell subset or site label on this specimen signifies: CD45RA+CCR7+. The receptors come from a young man in good health.

The V gene is TRBV6-1, the J gene TRBJ2-1, with 8 nucleotides matching TRBD2. The CDR3 is 16 residues long. V lost 7 bases to trimming and J lost 4 bases; unmatched junction nucleotides: 12. Germline V gene data show CDR1 as MNHNS and CDR2 as SASEGT. CDR3 sequence reads: CASTEPGLVTYNEQFF. CDR3 coding DNA: TGTGCCAGCACTGAGCCGGGACTAGTAACTTACAATGAGCAGTTCTTC.

The V gene is TRBV4-3, the J gene TRBJ2-1, with TRBD2 matching over 10 bases. This CDR3 contains 17 residues. Germline V gene sequence: CDR1 LGHNA, CDR2 YSLEER. J was trimmed by 4 bases and V by 0 bases; bases with no gene match: 6. Here the CDR3 DNA reads TGCGCCAGCAGCCAAGATGTGGTAGCGGGAGGTTACAATGAGCAGTTCTTC. Its protein product is CASSQDVVAGGYNEQFF.

V usage is TRBV19 and J usage is TRBJ2-2; 12 bases map to TRBD2. V shed 6 bases, J shed 5 bases, and the junction held 4 bases outside the gene matches. CDR1 LNHDA and CDR2 SQIVND come from the germline V gene (reference sequence). There are 15 residues in the CDR3. The CDR3 DNA reads TGTGCCAGTAGAGGACTAGCGGGACTTACCGGGGAGCTGTTTTTT. It is translated as CASRGLAGLTGELFF.

The DNA of the CDR3 is TGTGCCTGGAGTGTGGGCTCTGGGGCCAACGTCCTGACTTTC. Translating it yields CAWSVGSGANVLTF. The chain carries TRBV30 and TRBJ2-6; D is uncertain. Trimming cost V 0 bases and J 0 bases, with 3 bases left between them. The germline V gene has CDR1 GTSNPN and CDR2 SVGIG (reference sequence). The CDR3 is made up of 14 amino acids.

This chain joins TRBV7-2 and TRBJ1-4; 9 positions match TRBD1. The CDR3 covers 15 residues. The germline V gene has CDR1 SGHTA and CDR2 FQGNSA. V lost 6 bases and J lost 9; bases outside the gene matches: 11. In DNA form, the CDR3 reads TGTGCCAGCAGGGGGCGGGACAGGGTACGGAAAAAACTGTTTTTT. Translated: CASRGRDRVRKKLFF. The full variable domain, its missing parts supplied by reference TRBV7-2 and TRBJ1-4, is GAGVSQSPSNKVTEKGKDVELRCDPISGHTALYWYRQSLGQGLEFLIYFQGNSAPDKSGLPSDRFSAERTGGSVSTLTIQRTQQEDSAVYLCASRGRDRVRKKLFFGSGTQLSVL.

The V gene is TRBV6-5, the J gene TRBJ2-3, with 7 bases that match TRBD2. V lost 2 bases, J lost 3 bases, and 2 bases stayed unmatched. The germline V gene encodes CDR1 MNHEY and CDR2 SVGAGI. The CDR3 sequence is 14 residues long. CDR3 nucleotide sequence: TGTGCCAGCAGTTACAACGGGAGGACAGATACGCAGTATTTT. Protein product: CASSYNGRTDTQYF.